This TCR beta chain was sequenced during a study of blood T cell repertoires in COVID-19. Study summary: Nucleic acid was either cDNA or gDNA, and it came from T cells, B-cell-depleted T cells, or PBMCs.

The CDR3 is made up of 15 amino acids. V gave up 6 bases and J gave up 0 bases, with 12 bases separating them. Germline loops: CDR1 MDHEN, CDR2 SYDVKM. Authors' analysis steps: Nucleated cell number was recorded as an estimate derived from reference gene primer amplification. Clones were read by immunoSEQ multiplex PCR, and TCRdb kept only the in-frame ones, dropping some. The D gene and trimming were derived from the DNA, and the V and J assignments and clone size from that table. The data hold roughly 100,000 clones, with about 75% observed a single time. This TCR derives from a woman aged 70 to 79 with acute or convalescent COVID-19. The J gene is TRBJ1-5, the V gene TRBV28, with D possibly TRBD1 on 6 matching bases. The specimen sequenced was peripheral blood. The CDR3 region is CASSADRYSNQPQHF. The CDR3 DNA reads as TGTGCCAGCAGCGCGGACAGATATAGCAATCAGCCCCAGCATTTT.